The 10 T cell receptor beta chains below all came from one sample that was sequenced in a study of CD4 and CD8 cells across lung adenocarcinoma regions. TCRdb re-called the PCR reads through MiXCR, storing one row per CDR3 protein. Of approximately 12,000 distinct CDR3 sequences in the sample, around half were seen once. Sequenced input: CD8+ T cells from the margin of a lung tumor. The receptors here all came from a female donor with lung adenocarcinoma. The CD4 and CD8 labels of this study may be unreliable.

This clonotype has a count of ten or more. V is TRBV6-1 and J is TRBJ1-4; 8 bases are a match to TRBD1. The CDR3 sequence is 14 residues long. CDR1 MNHNS and CDR2 SASEGT come from the germline V gene. V dropped 6 bases and J dropped 4; count of bases not matched to a gene: 4. The CDR3 DNA reads as TGTGCCAGCAGGGCAGGGGGCCTTAATGAAAAACTGTTTTTT. Translated, it gives CASRAGGLNEKLFF.

Only a few counts were recorded for this clonotype. The V and J genes are TRBV12-5 and TRBJ1-2; TRBD1 aligns across 8 bases. The CDR3 extends over 13 amino acids. The junction had 3 bases not matched to a gene; V was cut back by 5 bases and J by 4 bases. Per germline, CDR1 LGHNT and CDR2 FRNRAP. The CDR3 DNA sequence: TGTGCTAGTGGTCGGACAGGGTTCTATGGCTACACCTTC. It specifies CASGRTGFYGYTF.

This chain joins TRBV11-2 and TRBJ1-3; tentatively, D is TRBD1 (6 bases). The ends were cut back, 3 bases at V and 0 bases at J, with 6 bases in the middle. CDR1 is SGHAT and CDR2 is FQNNGV in the germline V gene. The CDR3 extends over 14 amino acids. CDR3: CASSLDSSGNTIYF. CDR3 DNA sequence: TGTGCCAGCAGCTTGGACAGCTCTGGAAACACCATATATTTT.

This clonotype occurred a few times. The chain links TRBV27 to TRBJ2-3; 9 bases are shared with TRBD2. The trim removed 6 bases at V and 3 bases at J, leaving 13 bases unmatched. The CDR3 extends over 17 amino acids. The V gene's germline CDR1 is MNHEY and CDR2 SMNVEV (reference sequence). The CDR3 region has the DNA TGTGCCAGCAGATCCGTAGGACTAGCGCGGGCGACAGATACGCAGTATTTT. Its translation is CASRSVGLARATDTQYF.

Notes on this clonotype: A junction boundary mismatches the germline segment, possibly from a read error. The chain couples TRBV7-6 to TRBJ2-6, with D unclear. The CDR3 has 20 amino acids. Germline V lookup: CDR1 SGHVS, CDR2 FNYEAQ. CDR3 bases: TGTGCCAGCAGCTTAGCCTCGATCTCAGCTCCGAGTCCTGGCTCCTACGTGCTGTCTTTC. Its translation: CASSLASISAPSPGSYVLSF. The complete variable domain, with remaining parts taken from reference TRBV7-6 and TRBJ2-6, reads GAGVSQSPRYKVTKRGQDVALRCDPISGHVSLYWYRQALGQGPEFLTYFNYEAQQDKSGLPNDRFSAERPEGSISTLTIQRTEQRDSAMYRCASSLASISAPSPGSYVLSFGAGSRLTVL.

The chain joins TRBV6-5 to TRBJ1-3, with unresolved D. The CDR3 contains 13 residues. Per germline, CDR1 MNHEY and CDR2 SVGAGI. Trimming pared 0 bases from V and 3 bases from J, leaving 3 bases between. The CDR3 DNA follows: TGTGCCAGCAGTTACTCTGGTGGAAACACCATATATTTT. Its protein is CASSYSGGNTIYF.

The CDR3 loop is CASSVQTGASYGYTF. The CDR3 region has the DNA TGTGCCAGCAGTGTCCAGACAGGGGCCTCCTATGGCTACACCTTC. The genes are TRBV6-1 and TRBJ1-2, with 8 bases fitting TRBD1. This CDR3 has 15 amino acids. The junction had 8 bases not matched to a gene; V was cut back by 4 bases and J by 4 bases. Germline V gene lookup returns CDR1 MNHNS and CDR2 SASEGT.

Concerning this clonotype: Germline is not matched at one junction end, which may reflect a read error. The rearrangement links TRBV6-5 to TRBJ2-2; 9 bases map to TRBD2. CDR1 and CDR2 from the germline V gene are MNHEY and SVGAGI. This CDR3 has 15 amino acids. CDR3 amino acids: CASRFSGTSSGELFF. The DNA of the CDR3 is TGTGCCAGCAGATTCTCCGGGACTAGCAGCGGGGAGCTGTTCTTC.

The chain couples TRBV6-1 to TRBJ2-5, with D tentatively TRBD1 or TRBD2 (5 bases each). The DNA end is more similar to TRBJ2-7, so the J call may be wrong. The CDR3 is 17 amino acids. Germline CDR1 MNHNS, CDR2 SASEGT. CDR3 sequence reads: CASSPNGAANNIYEQYF. CDR3 in DNA: TGTGCCAGCAGTCCAAACGGGGCCGCAAACAATATCTACGAGCAGTACTTC.

The chain carries TRBV6-5 and TRBJ2-1; D ambiguous. Germline CDR1 MNHEY, CDR2 SVGAGI. This CDR3 region has 13 residues. The germline V and J ends were trimmed by 4 bases and 12 bases, with 16 bases remaining between them. In DNA, the CDR3 is TGTGCCAGCAGTTGGACGGGCACCGATACGCAGTTCTTC. This sequence encodes CASSWTGTDTQFF.